This entry features one TCR beta chain sequence. Its antigen is currently unknown. These data come from a study of graft-versus-host responses after intestinal transplantation. Only in-frame clones appear in the TCRdb table, and some are missing; sequencing was by immunoSEQ multiplex PCR. Here the sample spans about 120,000 clones, 90% being singletons. Sequenced material: unstimulated CD4+ T cells sorted from spleen or lymph node cells, taken before intestinal transplant. This clonotype originated in a human donor who received an intestinal transplant.

The chain's CDR3 is CASSSTGLGTEAFF. The CDR3 DNA follows: TGTGCCAGCAGCTCGACAGGCCTGGGCACTGAAGCTTTCTTT. The rearrangement uses TRBV11-1 and TRBJ1-1; perhaps TRBD1 as D (6 bases). Trimming cost V 4 bases and J 4 bases, with 13 bases left between them. Per germline, CDR1 SGHAT and CDR2 FQDESV (reference sequence). The CDR3 spans 14 residues. Together with reference TRBV11-1 and TRBJ1-1, the CDR3 gives the full variable domain: EAEVAQSPRYKITEKSQAVAFWCDPISGHATLYWYRQILGQGPELLVQFQDESVVDDSQLPKDRFSAERLKGVDSTLKIQPAELGDSAMYLCASSSTGLGTEAFFGQGTRLTVV.